Listed here are 21 T cell receptor beta chains from one sample, sequenced in a study of shared clonotypes between healthy human individuals. This table comes from immunoSEQ multiplex PCR, and its TCRdb copy is limited to in-frame clones, with some not included. This table holds more than 2,000,000 clones, 80% to 95% found once. Sequencing used naive CD4+ T cells from PBMCs. Subset reported: CD45RA+ positively selected. Receptor source: a man younger than 35 in good health. Some clones in this sample may be carry-over from other donors' samples.

The rearrangement uses TRBV5-4 and TRBJ2-2; D is undetermined. The germline CDR1 and CDR2 sequences are SGHNT and YYREEE (reference sequence). With 4 bases removed from V and 2 bases from J, the gap between germline ends came to 9 bases. The CDR3 is 14 amino acids. In nucleotides, the CDR3 is TGTGCCAGCAGCATTGACGGTAACACCGGGGAGCTGTTTTTT. It codes for CASSIDGNTGELFF.

Regarding this clone: Additional DNA sequences in this sample encode the identical CDR3. This chain uses TRBV5-4 with TRBJ2-5, with 7 bases matching TRBD2. Germline-derived CDR1 and CDR2 are SGHNT and YYREEE (reference sequence). The ends lost 0 bases at V and 4 bases at J; junction bases unmatched: 0. The CDR3 runs to 13 residues. DNA for the CDR3: TGTGCCAGCAGCTTGGCTAGCGGAGAGACCCAGTACTTC. Its protein product is CASSLASGETQYF. Drawing the rest from reference TRBV5-4 and TRBJ2-5, the complete variable domain is ETGVTQSPTHLIKTRGQQVTLRCSSQSGHNTVSWYQQALGQGPQFIFQYYREEENGRGNFPPRFSGLQFPNYSSELNVNALELDDSALYLCASSLASGETQYFGPGTRLLVL.

The chain links TRBV5-1 to TRBJ1-4; tentative D call: TRBD1 (5 bases). The CDR3 runs 16 residues. Looked up from germline, CDR1 is SGHRS and CDR2 is YFSETQ. Trimming took 4 bases from V and 0 from J, leaving 13 bases between them. DNA for the CDR3: TGCGCCAGCAGCCGCCGACAGTCTGCAACTAATGAAAAACTGTTTTTT. Protein product: CASSRRQSATNEKLFF.

This clone was counted a single time. The V and J genes are TRBV29-1 and TRBJ2-5; tentative D call: TRBD1 (5 bases). The germline gives CDR1 SQVTM, CDR2 ANQGSEA. This CDR3 is built from 13 residues. With 2 bases removed from V and 2 bases from J, the gap between germline ends came to 9 bases. Here the CDR3 reads CSVERQRQETQYF. The CDR3 nucleotides read TGCAGCGTTGAACGACAGAGGCAAGAGACCCAGTACTTC.

V gene TRBV6-1 combines with J gene TRBJ2-1; TRBD2 might be the D (5 bases). Per germline, CDR1 MNHNS and CDR2 SASEGT. CDR3 length: 15 residues. Trimming stripped 4 bases from V and 6 bases from J, with 16 bases between. CDR3: CASSGVRAGINEQFF. In DNA form, the CDR3 reads TGTGCCAGCAGTGGAGTGCGGGCAGGCATCAATGAGCAGTTCTTC.

This clone came up once. V gene TRBV13 combines with J gene TRBJ2-7, with 8 bases matching TRBD1. Germline lookup yields CDR1 PRHDT and CDR2 FYEKMQ (reference sequence). This CDR3 spans 14 amino acids. Trimming at V came to 5 bases and at J to 5 bases, leaving 8 bases not matched to a gene. This CDR3 reads CASSLTGGTNEQYF. Written as DNA, the CDR3 is TGTGCCAGCAGCCTAACAGGGGGGACCAACGAGCAGTACTTC.

V gene TRBV21-1 combines with J gene TRBJ2-7; the table's D gene call, TRBD2, was not cross checked with the DNA. TRBV21-1 is tagged as a pseudogene. CDR3 length equals 15 residues. This CDR3 reads CASSKRQAGTDEQYF. The CDR3 bases are TGTGCCAGCAGCAAACGTCAGGCGGGGACCGACGAGCAGTACTTC.

This chain connects TRBV25-1 to TRBJ2-7; D is undetermined. Germline loops: CDR1 MGHDK, CDR2 SYGVNS. Trimming removed 6 bases from V and 4 bases from J, with 7 bases in between. CDR3 length: 11 residues. In DNA form, the CDR3 reads TGTGCCAGCAGGCAGGCGTACGAGCAGTACTTC. Protein: CASRQAYEQYF.

Points on this clone: In the same sample, other DNA sequences code for this CDR3. The chain employs TRBV9 and TRBJ2-3; the match to TRBD2 covers 8 bases. V gave up 1 base and J gave up 5 bases; unmatched junction bases: 3. Germline-derived CDR1 and CDR2 are SGDLS and YYNGEE. CDR3 length equals 14 residues. The CDR3 loop reads CASSVLAGGDTQYF. As DNA, the CDR3 is TGTGCCAGCAGCGTACTCGCGGGGGGAGATACGCAGTATTTT.

This chain links TRBV7-8 with TRBJ2-7; D not resolved. This CDR3 is built from 15 residues. From germline, CDR1 is SGHVS and CDR2 FQNEAQ. V was pared by 0 bases and J by 2 bases, with 11 bases between. CDR3 in amino acids: CASSLASPRAYEQYF. The CDR3 DNA sequence: TGTGCCAGCAGCTTAGCGAGCCCACGAGCCTACGAGCAGTACTTC.

The chain couples TRBV4-2 to TRBJ2-3; no clear D gene. Trimming cost V 8 bases and J 1 base, with 10 bases left between them. This CDR3 has 13 amino acids. Germline V lookup: CDR1 LGHNA, CDR2 YNFKEQ. The CDR3 sequence is CASHLVGTDTQYF. The CDR3 region has the DNA TGTGCCAGCCACCTAGTGGGCACAGATACGCAGTATTTT.

V usage is TRBV5-4 and J usage is TRBJ2-7, with D unresolved. There are 12 residues in the CDR3. Between the trimmed V and J ends, which lost 1 base and 6 bases, there was a span of 8 bases. Germline V gene sequence: CDR1 SGHNT, CDR2 YYREEE (reference sequence). The CDR3 region is CASSLPESEQYF. The CDR3 region has the DNA TGTGCCAGCAGCTTGCCGGAATCCGAGCAGTACTTC.

The chain has TRBV19 and TRBJ1-3, with 8 bases that match TRBD1. The length of the CDR3 is 16 residues. From germline, CDR1 is LNHDA and CDR2 SQIVND (reference sequence). J was trimmed by 0 bases and V by 5 bases; bases with no gene match: 6. CDR3 bases: TGTGCCAGTAGTTTTCTACAGGGGGACTCTGGAAACACCATATATTTT. Residues: CASSFLQGDSGNTIYF.

Only a few counts were recorded for this clone. In DNA form, the CDR3 reads TGTGCCAGCAGTTACTCGGGCGCGACGAACACTGAAGCTTTCTTT. This sequence encodes CASSYSGATNTEAFF. This chain links TRBV6-5 with TRBJ1-1; D not resolved. The CDR3 contains 15 residues. V was trimmed by 0 bases and J by 1 base, leaving 9 bases between them. The germline CDR1 and CDR2 sequences are MNHEY and SVGAGI.

This clone was seen just once. The chain carries TRBV18 and TRBJ2-5, with D maybe TRBD1 (5 bases). CDR1 KGHSH and CDR2 LQKENI come from the germline V gene. V dropped 1 base and J dropped 2 bases, with 11 bases sitting between them. The CDR3 is made up of 15 amino acids. The CDR3 loop is CASSPLLTGQETQYF. The CDR3 coding sequence is TGTGCCAGCTCACCACTTCTAACAGGACAAGAGACCCAGTACTTC.

This chain links TRBV27 with TRBJ1-3; D unclear. CDR3 length: 13 residues. Germline V gene lookup returns CDR1 MNHEY and CDR2 SMNVEV (reference sequence). Trimming removed 5 bases from V and 3 bases from J, with 8 bases in between. CDR3 DNA: TGTGCCAGCAGTGCTCAGCTTGGAAACACCATATATTTT. Amino acids: CASSAQLGNTIYF.

On this clone itself: Other DNA variants within this sample encode the same CDR3. The V gene is TRBV7-2, the J gene TRBJ2-5; the match to TRBD1 covers 8 bases. CDR1 and CDR2 (germline): SGHTA, FQGNSA. The V segment lost 5 bases and the J segment 5 bases; nucleotides outside the gene matches: 4. This CDR3 has 13 amino acids. CDR3 sequence reads: CASSRRGRETQYF. The CDR3 DNA sequence: TGTGCCAGCAGCCGCAGGGGGCGGGAGACCCAGTACTTC.

The genes are TRBV7-2 and TRBJ2-7, with TRBD2 matching 9 bases. Losses at the gene ends were 6 bases for V and 2 bases for J; bases not matched to a gene: 14. The germline V gene has CDR1 SGHTA and CDR2 FQGNSA. This CDR3 is built from 17 residues. The DNA for the CDR3 is TGTGCCAGCAGTCGACCCTCCGGGACTAGCAGAACCTACGAGCAGTACTTC. Protein product: CASSRPSGTSRTYEQYF.

Of note for this clone: This specimen includes other DNA sequences encoding the same CDR3. This sequence joins TRBV4-1 and TRBJ2-7, with 7 bases identical to TRBD1. This CDR3 comprises 13 residues. The germline CDR1 and CDR2 sequences are MGHRA and YSYEKL. This CDR3 is CASRGTASYEQYF. The CDR3 coding sequence is TGCGCGAGTCGAGGGACAGCCTCCTACGAGCAGTACTTC.

The chain is built from TRBV6-5 and TRBJ2-3; D may be TRBD1 (6 bases). Germline V gives CDR1 MNHEY, CDR2 SVGAGI. CDR3 length: 16 residues. V lost 2 bases and J lost 6, with 18 bases in between. CDR3 sequence (DNA): TGTGCCAGCAGTTACCTAAGGCAGGGGCGTGGGGATACGCAGTATTTT. Its protein product is CASSYLRQGRGDTQYF.

This clone was observed once. This chain connects TRBV27 to TRBJ2-1; 10 positions match TRBD1. CDR3 length equals 15 residues. In germline, CDR1 is MNHEY, CDR2 SMNVEV (reference sequence). J lost 2 bases, V lost 6 bases, and 4 bases had no gene match. As DNA, the CDR3 is TGTGCCAGCAGGGGGACAGGGGAAGCCTACAATGAGCAGTTCTTC. Protein: CASRGTGEAYNEQFF.